This TCR beta chain was recovered during a study of blood T cells in healthy people across ages. Whole-study results and caveats: Estimated diversity that came from one million T cells was considered an underestimate.

A second PCR, run for roughly 7 to 12 cycles, used a sample-barcoded 5' primer plus a J-beta primer mix. TCRdb processed the 5' RACE reads anew with MiXCR; each CDR3 protein has one entry. Of about 2 million distinct CDR3 sequences in the sample, roughly 49% are singletons; the top ten hold more than 2%. The people who gave samples were healthy Caucasians from Russia, aged about 6 to 100. With respect to this clonotype: As yet, its antigen is unknown.

This CDR3 is built from 16 residues. The germline V gene encodes CDR1 KGHDR and CDR2 SFDVKD. Between the trimmed V and J ends, which lost 4 bases and 9 bases, there was a span of 21 bases. Sequencing was performed on blood. The chain is built from TRBV24-1 and TRBJ2-1; no firm D call. The TCR was taken from a middle-aged woman in good health. DNA of the CDR3: TGTGCCACCAGTGACCAACGTTCGACACGCCCGGGTGAGCAGTTCTTC. The encoded protein is CATSDQRSTRPGEQFF.